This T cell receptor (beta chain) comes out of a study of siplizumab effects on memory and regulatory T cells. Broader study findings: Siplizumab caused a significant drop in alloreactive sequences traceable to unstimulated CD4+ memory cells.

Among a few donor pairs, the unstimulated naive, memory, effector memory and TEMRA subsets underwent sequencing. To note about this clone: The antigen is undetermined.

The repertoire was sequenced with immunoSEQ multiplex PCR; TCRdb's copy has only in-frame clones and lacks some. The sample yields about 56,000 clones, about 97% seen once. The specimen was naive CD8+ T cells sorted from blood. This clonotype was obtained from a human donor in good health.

CDR3 nucleotide sequence: TGTGCCAGCACAGGGAACTATGGCTACACCTTC. It is translated as CASTGNYGYTF. V is TRBV25-1 and J is TRBJ1-2; D possibly corresponds to TRBD1 (5 bases). This CDR3 contains 11 residues. The V gene's germline CDR1 is MGHDK and CDR2 SYGVNS. Deletions cut 7 bases from V and 2 bases from J, with 5 bases between.